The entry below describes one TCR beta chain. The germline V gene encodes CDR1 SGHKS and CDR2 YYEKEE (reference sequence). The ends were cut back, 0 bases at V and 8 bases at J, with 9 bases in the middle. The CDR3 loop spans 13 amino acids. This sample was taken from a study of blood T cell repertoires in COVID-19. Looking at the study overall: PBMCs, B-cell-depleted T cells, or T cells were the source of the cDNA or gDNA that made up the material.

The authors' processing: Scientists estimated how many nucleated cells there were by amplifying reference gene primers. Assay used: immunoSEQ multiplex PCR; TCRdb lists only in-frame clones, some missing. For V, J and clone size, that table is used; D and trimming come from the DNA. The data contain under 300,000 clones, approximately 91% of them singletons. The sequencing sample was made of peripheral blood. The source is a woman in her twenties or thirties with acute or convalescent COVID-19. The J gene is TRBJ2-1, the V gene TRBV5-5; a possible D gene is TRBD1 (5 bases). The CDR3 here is CASSLDAGYEQFF. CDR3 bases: TGTGCCAGCAGCTTGGATGCAGGGTATGAGCAGTTCTTC.